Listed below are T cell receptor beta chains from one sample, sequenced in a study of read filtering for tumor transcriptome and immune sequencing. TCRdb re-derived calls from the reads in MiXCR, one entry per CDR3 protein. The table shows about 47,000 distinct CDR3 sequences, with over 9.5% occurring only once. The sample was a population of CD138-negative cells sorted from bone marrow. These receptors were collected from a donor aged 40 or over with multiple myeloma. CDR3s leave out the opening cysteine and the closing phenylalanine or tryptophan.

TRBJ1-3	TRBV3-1	ASSPYSSGNTIY
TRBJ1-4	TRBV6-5	ASSYSGTSATNEKRF
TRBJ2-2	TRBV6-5	ASSRQGLQGAGELF
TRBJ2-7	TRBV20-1	SADGPRGYKQY
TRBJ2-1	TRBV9	ASSVTLLAGDNEQF
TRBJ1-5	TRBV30	AWRGQGARNQPQH
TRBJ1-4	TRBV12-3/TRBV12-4	ASSLQTGAGEKLF
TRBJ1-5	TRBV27	ASGEPGQGNQPQH
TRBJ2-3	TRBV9	ASSPKPGLAGGDTQY
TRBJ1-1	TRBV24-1	ATSDSTGNTEAF
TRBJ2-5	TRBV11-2	ASSLDIRGIPQETQY
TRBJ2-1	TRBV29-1	SASGTPTDEQF
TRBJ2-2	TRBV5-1	ASSFGQGSAGELF
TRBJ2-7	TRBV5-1	ASSLAGGLSYEQY
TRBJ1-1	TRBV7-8	ASSFSGTRAWNTEAF